One and the same sample provided the 18 T cell receptor beta chains below, sequenced in a study of blood T cells in healthy people across ages. A second PCR of 7 to 11 cycles used a sample-barcoded 5' primer and a J-beta primer mix. TCRdb processed the 5' RACE reads anew with MiXCR; each CDR3 protein has one entry. The sample carries roughly 1,500,000 distinct CDR3 sequences, around 35% recorded once. The sequenced sample was blood. Receptor source: a woman in her 30s in good health.

V gene TRBV5-5 combines with J gene TRBJ1-5, with D possibly matching TRBD1 (5 bases). Trimming stripped 2 bases from V and 5 bases from J, with 17 bases between. The CDR3 consists of 16 residues. CDR1 is SGHKS and CDR2 is YYEKEE in the germline V gene (reference sequence). In DNA, the CDR3 is TGTGCCAGCAGCTTTGGGGCTGATTTAGGCGATCAGCCCCAGCATTTT. Encoded protein: CASSFGADLGDQPQHF.

The CDR3 region has the DNA TGTGCCAGCAGCTTAGTGCCCGGGACAGGGGTGGGCGAGCAGTACTTC. Its protein product is CASSLVPGTGVGEQYF. V usage is TRBV11-2 and J usage is TRBJ2-7, with 10 positions matching TRBD1. CDR1 is SGHAT and CDR2 is FQNNGV in the germline V gene. V was clipped by 1 base and J by 6 bases; unmatched bases: 9. The CDR3 covers 16 residues.

The chain uses TRBV4-1 and TRBJ2-1; 12 nucleotides line up with TRBD2. CDR1 and CDR2 from the germline V gene are MGHRA and YSYEKL. V lost 4 bases, J lost 7 bases, and 17 bases stayed unmatched. The CDR3 extends over 19 amino acids. This CDR3 is CASSLYSTSGSPGGNEQFF. The CDR3 nucleotides are TGCGCCAGCAGCCTTTATTCGACTAGCGGGAGCCCCGGGGGGAATGAGCAGTTCTTC.

This clonotype was picked up a small number of times. The CDR3 spells CASGGGGAQETQYF. The CDR3 DNA reads as TGTGCCAGCGGGGGGGGCGGGGCCCAAGAGACCCAGTACTTC. The chain employs TRBV3-1 and TRBJ2-5, with D maybe TRBD2 (7 bases). V was shortened by 8 bases and J by 1 base, with 14 bases between the two germline ends. Germline CDR1 is LGHDT and CDR2 is YNNKEL (reference sequence). The CDR3 spans 14 residues.

The J gene is TRBJ1-6, the V gene TRBV6-5; D is unresolved. Between the trimmed V and J ends, which lost 6 bases and 7 bases, there was a span of 7 bases. The CDR3 length is 12 residues. CDR1 is MNHEY and CDR2 is SVGAGI in the germline V gene. The CDR3 loop is CASRKENSPLHF. CDR3 sequence (DNA): TGTGCCAGCAGGAAGGAAAATTCACCCCTCCACTTT.

The chain couples TRBV5-4 to TRBJ2-5; D unclear. CDR3 length equals 15 residues. Trimming pared 0 bases from V and 2 bases from J, leaving 11 bases between. From germline, CDR1 is SGHNT and CDR2 YYREEE (reference sequence). CDR3 region: CASSLVGVMQETQYF. CDR3 coding DNA: TGTGCCAGCAGCTTGGTTGGGGTAATGCAAGAGACCCAGTACTTC.

The chain uses TRBV30 and TRBJ1-2; perhaps TRBD1 as D (6 bases). CDR1 and CDR2 from the germline V gene are GTSNPN and SVGIG (reference sequence). Trimming pared 0 bases from V and 5 bases from J, leaving 31 bases between. The CDR3 consists of 20 residues. CDR3 DNA sequence: TGTGCCTGGAGTGTGGGACACGACAGGACAAGCCTTTTTAGCGGGTATGGCTACACCTTC. It codes for CAWSVGHDRTSLFSGYGYTF.

Concerning this clonotype itself: The germline gene is not matched at one end of the junction; a read error may be the cause. The chain is built from TRBV7-8 and TRBJ2-1; TRBD2 aligns across 7 bases. CDR1 is SGHVS, CDR2 FQNEAQ, per germline. The length of the CDR3 is 17 residues. The CDR3 region has the DNA TGTGCCCGCAGTTACGACGTGGCAGGCGGGAGATACAATGAGCGGTTCTTC. This encodes CARSYDVAGGRYNERFF. The full variable domain, completed using reference TRBV7-8 and TRBJ2-1, is GAGVSQSPRYKVAKRGQDVALRCDPISGHVSLFWYQQALGQGPEFLTYFQNEAQLDKSGLPSDRFFAERPEGSVSTLKIQRTQQEDSAVYLCARSYDVAGGRYNERFFGPGTRLTVL.

The sample holds a few counts of this clonotype. The CDR3 DNA is TGCAGTGCACCGACCGGGACAGGGATCTACGAGCAGTACTTC. Its translation is CSAPTGTGIYEQYF. V is TRBV20-1 and J is TRBJ2-7; TRBD1 matches 9 bases. J lost 3 bases, V lost 6 bases, and 9 bases had no gene match. Germline loops: CDR1 DFQATT, CDR2 SNEGSKA (reference sequence). CDR3 size: 14 residues.

This chain links TRBV4-1 with TRBJ2-1; 13 nucleotides align to TRBD2. Germline V gene sequence: CDR1 MGHRA, CDR2 YSYEKL. This CDR3 is built from 16 residues. The J segment lost 6 bases and the V segment lost 1 base, leaving 3 bases of the junction unmatched. Here the CDR3 DNA reads TGCGCCAGCAGCCAAGCCAGGACTAGCGGGAGCAATGAGCAGTTCTTC. This gives the protein CASSQARTSGSNEQFF.

This clonotype was observed at least ten times. The chain links TRBV12-5 to TRBJ2-1, with 13 bases matching TRBD2. Germline CDR1 and CDR2: LGHNT and FRNRAP. The CDR3 covers 16 residues. V was pared by 0 bases and J by 10 bases, with 6 bases of the junction left unmatched. CDR3 bases: TGTGCTAGTGGTTTGGTAACTAGCGGGAGGGCCTTCGAGCAGTTCTTC. Residues: CASGLVTSGRAFEQFF.

This chain joins TRBV20-1 and TRBJ2-4; 10 positions match TRBD2. With 5 bases clipped from V and 13 bases from J, the junction kept 17 bases outside the gene matches. The CDR3 is 15 residues long. CDR1 and CDR2 from the germline V gene are DFQATT and SNEGSKA (reference sequence). Here the CDR3 DNA reads TGCAGTGCTCGTCCTAGCGGGAGAGGCACCTACGGGCAGTACTTC. Translated, it gives CSARPSGRGTYGQYF.

The genes are TRBV29-1 and TRBJ2-3; D ambiguous. Germline V gives CDR1 SQVTM, CDR2 ANQGSEA. Between the trimmed V and J ends, which lost 3 bases and 2 bases, there was a span of 6 bases. The CDR3 extends over 12 amino acids. CDR3 loop: CSVDWVTDTQYF. In DNA form, the CDR3 reads TGCAGCGTTGATTGGGTCACAGATACGCAGTATTTT.

This clonotype was counted once. The chain combines TRBV3-1 with TRBJ2-5; 12 bases fit TRBD1. CDR1 LGHDT and CDR2 YNNKEL come from the germline V gene (reference sequence). After removal of 0 bases from V and 5 bases from J, the junction contained 7 bases not matched to a gene. The CDR3 loop spans 17 amino acids. For the CDR3, the DNA is TGTGCCAGCAGCCAAGATTGGGACAGGGGGCGTCGGGAGACCCAGTACTTC. Amino acids: CASSQDWDRGRRETQYF.

This chain uses TRBV5-5 with TRBJ2-6; 7 bases align to TRBD1. Trimming took 0 bases from V and 2 from J; bases not matched to a gene: 5. Germline assignment: CDR1 SGHKS and CDR2 YYEKEE (reference sequence). The CDR3 totals 17 residues. The CDR3 here is CASSLDRGLAGANVLTF. CDR3 DNA: TGTGCCAGCAGCTTGGACAGGGGCCTTGCTGGGGCCAACGTCCTGACTTTC.

This clonotype has a count of ten or more. The J gene is TRBJ2-3, the V gene TRBV9; D unclear. The CDR3 runs 15 residues. Germline-derived CDR1 and CDR2 are SGDLS and YYNGEE. The V end lost 3 bases, the J end lost 5 bases, and 16 bases lay between the germline ends. The DNA of the CDR3 is TGTGCCAGCAGCGACCCTTCTATCGGTGAAGATACGCAGTATTTT. Its translation: CASSDPSIGEDTQYF.

This chain links TRBV7-6 with TRBJ2-4, with 7 bases identical to TRBD2. Germline loops: CDR1 SGHVS, CDR2 FNYEAQ. This CDR3 has 13 amino acids. J lost 13 bases, V lost 0 bases, and 6 bases had no gene match. The CDR3 protein is CASSLANREAQYF. CDR3 bases: TGTGCCAGCAGCTTAGCTAACCGGGAGGCCCAGTACTTC.

This clonotype was seen a few times. This chain uses TRBV27 with TRBJ2-1; 10 bases are a match to TRBD2. The germline V gene has CDR1 MNHEY and CDR2 SMNVEV (reference sequence). The V and J ends lost 5 bases and 9 bases, in that order; junction bases with no gene match: 7. This CDR3 has 14 amino acids. CDR3 DNA: TGTGCCAGCAGTCCGTGGACTAGCGGAGGTGAGCAGTTCTTC. Its translation is CASSPWTSGGEQFF.